The subject of this entry is one TCR beta chain. The antigen is not known. TCRdb itself ran the 5' RACE reads through MiXCR, one entry per CDR3 protein. The data show around 440,000 distinct CDR3 sequences, under 20% seen once. This sample was included in a study of CD8 T cells in ankylosing spondylitis. General study results and limits: A CD8+ phenotype characterized the disease-linked clones, which were relatively rare in peripheral blood. Matched ankylosing spondylitis synovial fluid reportedly showed significant enrichment of disease-linked clones. Within ankylosing spondylitis blood, a TCR beta motif made up of eight highly homologous variants appeared to be characteristic.

This CDR3 has 13 residues. Germline loops: CDR1 SGHRS, CDR2 YFSETQ. V lost 3 bases to trimming and J lost 6 bases, with 12 bases between them. The V call is TRBV5-1, the J call TRBJ1-1; D is possibly TRBD1 (6 bases). The receptor's source is a male donor with ankylosing spondylitis. Sequencing was carried out using blood, either unsorted or a sorted T cell fraction (not recorded which). The CDR3 DNA is TGCGCCAGCAGCTCGGAGGGGGGGGCTGAAGCTTTCTTT. This encodes CASSSEGGAEAFF.